This passage covers 21 T cell receptor beta chains from one sample sequenced in a study of blood T cell repertoires in COVID-19. Some clones are missing from TCRdb's copy, which holds only in-frame ones; the method was immunoSEQ multiplex PCR. In the table there are 110,000 or so clones, over 75% of which are singletons. The sequencing sample was made of peripheral blood. The receptors come from a human donor in a cohort sampled during active COVID-19.

This chain uses TRBV27 with TRBJ1-5; 7 bases fit TRBD1. This CDR3 contains 17 residues. J gave up 2 bases and V 3 bases, and 10 bases lay outside the gene matches. The germline CDR1 and CDR2 sequences are MNHEY and SMNVEV (reference sequence). The CDR3 DNA follows: TGTGCCAGCAGTTTTTACGGGACAGATATTGGCAATCAGCCCCAGCATTTT. This encodes CASSFYGTDIGNQPQHF.

The rearrangement uses TRBV5-8 and TRBJ2-5; TRBD2 aligns across 13 bases. The CDR3 length is 17 residues. Germline lookup yields CDR1 SGHTS and CDR2 YDEGEE. V dropped 4 bases and J dropped 5; count of bases not matched to a gene: 11. The CDR3 nucleotides are TGTGCCAGCAGCGCGCTTGGGACTAGCGGGATCCTTGAGACCCAGTACTTC. This codes for CASSALGTSGILETQYF.

V and J are TRBV18 and TRBJ2-5; D unclear. The length of the CDR3 is 11 residues. CDR1 KGHSH and CDR2 LQKENI come from the germline V gene. The germline V and J ends were trimmed by 6 bases and 1 base, with 3 bases remaining between them. This CDR3 is CASSRQETQYF. The CDR3 nucleotides are TGTGCCAGCTCCCGCCAAGAGACCCAGTACTTC.

The gene calls are TRBV5-6 and TRBJ2-1; no firm D call. Looked up from germline, CDR1 is SGHDT and CDR2 is YYEEEE. Trimming shortened V by 6 bases and J by 0 bases, and 13 bases separated the two germline ends. This CDR3 is built from 15 residues. CDR3 in DNA: TGTGCCAGCACCGTCCTTCCGAGCTCCTACAATGAGCAGTTCTTC. Translating gives CASTVLPSSYNEQFF.

This chain joins TRBV2 and TRBJ2-3, with 9 bases fitting TRBD2. The trim removed 5 bases at V and 1 base at J, leaving 4 bases unmatched. The CDR3 sequence is 15 residues long. Looked up from germline, CDR1 is SNHLY and CDR2 is FYNNEI. The DNA for the CDR3 is TGTGCCAGCAGTAGGCTAGCGGGGCGCACAGATACGCAGTATTTT. Protein product: CASSRLAGRTDTQYF. Supplemented by reference TRBV2 and TRBJ2-3, the full variable domain reads EPEVTQTPSHQVTQMGQEVILRCVPISNHLYFYWYRQILGQKVEFLVSFYNNEISEKSEIFDDQFSVERPDGSNFTLKIRSTKLEDSAMYFCASSRLAGRTDTQYFGPGTRLTVL.

The chain joins TRBV3-1 (or the pseudogene TRBV3-2) to TRBJ1-2, with 8 bases aligning to TRBD1. Germline trimming cut 3 bases from V and 8 bases from J; bases unmatched to any gene: 17. Germline V CDR1 and CDR2: LGHDT, YNNKEL (reference sequence). The CDR3 has 17 amino acids. The CDR3 loop reads CASSHPGTGSLYSGYTF. CDR3 bases: TGTGCCAGCAGCCATCCCGGGACAGGAAGCCTCTATTCCGGCTACACCTTC.

The chain has TRBV19 and TRBJ1-2; TRBD1 agrees at 7 bases. CDR1 LNHDA and CDR2 SQIVND come from the germline V gene (reference sequence). The V gene end was trimmed by 8 bases and the J gene end by 6 bases; junction bases not matched to a gene: 9. CDR3 length: 13 amino acids. CDR3 in DNA: TGTGCCAGTCGACAGGGAGGTAGTGATGGCTACACCTTC. Its protein is CASRQGGSDGYTF.

The chain is built from TRBV27 and TRBJ2-1; 8 bases are a match to TRBD1. The CDR3 is 13 amino acids. Germline assignment: CDR1 MNHEY and CDR2 SMNVEV (reference sequence). The V gene end was trimmed by 2 bases and the J gene end by 6 bases; junction bases not matched to a gene: 0. CDR3 nucleotide sequence: TGTGCCAGCAGTTTAGACAGGGGCAATGAGCAGTTCTTC. It encodes CASSLDRGNEQFF.

This clone was seen a handful of times. DNA of the CDR3: TGTGCCAGCAGCCAGCAGCCGGGACAGGGAGGAACTGAGCAGTTCTTC. Its translation is CASSQQPGQGGTEQFF. The chain carries TRBV3-1 (or the pseudogene TRBV3-2) and TRBJ2-1; 9 nucleotides align to TRBD1. V lost 3 bases to trimming and J lost 9 bases; unmatched junction nucleotides: 12. This CDR3 spans 16 amino acids. Germline assignment: CDR1 LGHDT and CDR2 YNNKEL (reference sequence).

V is TRBV18 and J is TRBJ1-5; the match to TRBD1 covers 7 bases. This CDR3 has 15 residues. The V and J ends lost 3 bases and 3 bases, in that order; junction bases with no gene match: 5. Germline-derived CDR1 and CDR2 are KGHSH and LQKENI. The DNA for the CDR3 is TGTGCCAGCTCACCCGATACAGGGGTCAATCAGCCCCAGCATTTT. Amino acids: CASSPDTGVNQPQHF.

J is TRBJ2-7 and V is TRBV5-4; the match to TRBD1 covers 10 bases. The ends lost 3 bases at V and 5 bases at J; junction bases unmatched: 5. The CDR3 consists of 14 residues. CDR1 SGHNT and CDR2 YYREEE come from the germline V gene (reference sequence). The CDR3 sequence: CASSWDRGSNEQYF. The CDR3 DNA follows: TGTGCCAGCAGCTGGGACAGGGGTAGCAACGAGCAGTACTTC.

The CDR3 DNA reads as TGCGCCAGCAGTGAAGGGGGAGGGCGCGATACGCAGTATTTT. Translated: CASSEGGGRDTQYF. V and J are TRBV10-1 and TRBJ2-3; D possibly corresponds to TRBD2 (7 bases). V gave up 3 bases and J gave up 6 bases, with 13 bases separating them. The germline CDR1 and CDR2 sequences are WNHNN and SYGVQD (reference sequence). The CDR3 sequence is 14 residues long.

The J gene is TRBJ2-1, the V gene TRBV6-5; 11 positions agree with TRBD2. From germline, CDR1 is MNHEY and CDR2 SVGAGI. CDR3 size: 14 residues. Trimming at V came to 4 bases and at J to 8 bases, leaving 4 bases not matched to a gene. The CDR3 nucleotides are TGTGCCAGCAGTTTGGGACTAGCGGTCGATGAGCAGTTCTTC. As protein: CASSLGLAVDEQFF.

The rearrangement joins TRBV7-9 to TRBJ2-7; 7 bases match TRBD2. Germline V gives CDR1 SEHNR, CDR2 FQNEAQ (reference sequence). The J segment lost 0 bases and the V segment lost 1 base, leaving 0 bases of the junction unmatched. This CDR3 is built from 14 residues. CDR3 nucleotide sequence: TGTGCCAGCAGCTTAGGGACTAGCTCCTACGAGCAGTACTTC. It translates to CASSLGTSSYEQYF. The full variable domain, rest sourced from reference TRBV7-9 and TRBJ2-7, is DTGVSQNPRHKITKRGQNVTFRCDPISEHNRLYWYRQTLGQGPEFLTYFQNEAQLEKSRLLSDRFSAERPKGSFSTLEIQRTEQGDSAMYLCASSLGTSSYEQYFGPGTRLTVT.

The V and J genes are TRBV7-9 and TRBJ2-3, with TRBD2 identical over 11 bases. There are 18 residues in the CDR3. J gave up 4 bases and V 5 bases, and 14 bases lay outside the gene matches. Germline V CDR1 and CDR2: SEHNR, FQNEAQ (reference sequence). Here the CDR3 reads CASSARGELAGAPDTQYF. The CDR3 nucleotides read TGTGCCAGCAGCGCCCGGGGGGAACTAGCGGGAGCCCCAGATACGCAGTATTTT.

This chain joins TRBV27 and TRBJ2-1, with 8 bases lining up with TRBD1. The CDR3 has 15 residues. The V gene end was trimmed by 3 bases and the J gene end by 8 bases; junction bases not matched to a gene: 9. Germline-derived CDR1 and CDR2 are MNHEY and SMNVEV (reference sequence). This CDR3 is CASSFRTGRIDEQFF. The DNA for the CDR3 is TGTGCCAGCAGTTTTCGGACAGGGCGGATCGATGAGCAGTTCTTC.

The chain has TRBV5-6 and TRBJ1-2; D is unclear. Germline CDR1 reads SGHDT; CDR2 reads YYEEEE. Trimming took off 4 bases at V and 4 bases at J, with 17 bases between the two ends. There are 15 residues in the CDR3. CDR3 loop: CASSLIGFNLYGYTF. The CDR3 coding sequence is TGTGCCAGCAGCCTCATCGGGTTCAACCTCTATGGCTACACCTTC.

This clone occurred once. The chain joins TRBV6-5 to TRBJ1-1; D uncertain. Germline CDR1 and CDR2: MNHEY and SVGAGI. The CDR3 runs to 12 residues. Trimming left V 9 bases short and J 4 bases short, with 12 bases between. This CDR3 reads CASSAGGTEAFF. CDR3 nucleotide sequence: TGTGCCAGTTCGGCGGGAGGCACTGAAGCTTTCTTT.

The chain employs TRBV9 and TRBJ2-2; the D gene is possibly TRBD1 (6 bases). The CDR3 totals 19 residues. Trimming cost V 4 bases and J 2 bases, with 24 bases left between them. Germline V gene lookup returns CDR1 SGDLS and CDR2 YYNGEE. The CDR3 here is CASSNQDSSSQINTGELFF. In DNA, the CDR3 is TGTGCCAGCAGCAACCAGGACAGCTCGTCCCAGATAAACACCGGGGAGCTGTTTTTT.

This clone has only a few counts. The chain recombines TRBV27 with TRBJ1-6; D is undetermined. Per the germline V gene, CDR1 is MNHEY and CDR2 is SMNVEV (reference sequence). Trimming shortened V by 2 bases and J by 10 bases, and 6 bases separated the two germline ends. The CDR3 consists of 12 residues. The CDR3 is CASSLVASPLHF. The DNA for the CDR3 is TGTGCCAGCAGTTTAGTTGCGTCACCCCTCCACTTT.

The genes are TRBV5-1 and TRBJ2-1, with 7 nucleotides matching TRBD1. J was trimmed by 4 bases and V by 4 bases; bases with no gene match: 11. Per germline, CDR1 SGHRS and CDR2 YFSETQ. The CDR3 spans 16 residues. The CDR3 DNA reads as TGCGCCAGCAGCCTCCACACCGGGACAGATTACAATGAGCAGTTCTTC. Translated, it gives CASSLHTGTDYNEQFF.